This section outlines one T cell receptor (beta chain) sequence together with its context. What it binds is not known. This entry is derived from a study of shared clonotypes between healthy human individuals. The study, taken as a whole, reports: With a handful of donors compared, around 4.7% of naive CD4 clonotypes were shared. Naive subsets generally had larger estimated richness than memory subsets.

The donor population consisted of healthy HIV-negative adults with no recent acute infections or vaccinations. The CDR3 has 15 residues. V lost 4 bases, J lost 6 bases, and 12 bases stayed unmatched. The germline CDR1 and CDR2 sequences are SNHLY and FYNNEI. Sequencing used immunoSEQ multiplex PCR; TCRdb keeps in-frame clones, though not all of them. The sample has more than 1,200,000 clones, 98% seen once. This chain connects TRBV2 to TRBJ2-7; 7 bases are a match to TRBD1. Source material: naive CD4+ T cells sorted from blood. Sample subset: CD45RA+ positively selected. This sequence originates from a man under 40 in good health. Here the CDR3 reads CASSVLTGVTGEQYF. The CDR3 DNA sequence: TGTGCCAGCAGTGTTCTTACAGGGGTGACGGGCGAGCAGTACTTC.